The rows below give T cell receptor beta chains drawn from one sample of a study of blood T cell repertoires in COVID-19. TCRdb's copy holds only in-frame clones and misses some; the assay was immunoSEQ multiplex PCR. The repertoire includes around 200,000 clones, around 80% of them detected once, and roughly 1.2% sits in the top ten. Sequencing used peripheral blood. The receptors stem from a woman aged 25 to 39 with COVID-19, enrolled during active disease. Each CDR3 is given with its conserved first and last residue. The D gene is left open where the match is weak. Some rows mark clone size as missing; the rest say once, few, many or name a class of expanded clone.

J,size,D,V,CDR3,DNA
TRBJ2-7,.,TRBD1,TRBV2,CASSAPSSGQGAYEQYF,TGTGCCAGCAGTGCCCCCTCTTCGGGACAGGGGGCTTACGAGCAGTACTTC
TRBJ2-1,.,TRBD1,TRBV7-9,CASSLTGQDYNEQFF,TGTGCCAGCAGCTTAACGGGACAGGATTACAATGAGCAGTTCTTC
TRBJ1-1,.,TRBD1,TRBV5-1,CASSLVGTGERAFF,TGCGCCAGCAGCTTGGTGGGGACAGGGGAGAGGGCTTTCTTT
TRBJ2-1,.,TRBD1,TRBV6-2/TRBV6-3,CASSLNRGTEQFF,TGTGCCAGCAGCCTTAACAGGGGGACTGAGCAGTTCTTC
TRBJ2-1,.,TRBD2,TRBV6-5,CASQLLAGGYNEQFF,TGTGCCAGCCAGTTACTAGCGGGAGGGTACAATGAGCAGTTCTTC
TRBJ2-1,.,.,TRBV7-9,CASSLDSGPQDNNEQFF,TGTGCCAGCAGCTTAGATTCAGGGCCCCAAGATAACAATGAGCAGTTCTTC
TRBJ1-3,few,TRBD1,TRBV6-6,CASSYTRQGSGNTIYF,TGTGCCAGCAGTTACACTCGACAGGGGTCTGGAAACACCATATATTTT
TRBJ1-1,.,TRBD1,TRBV27,CASSMNGQANTEAFF,TGTGCCAGCAGTATGAACGGACAGGCGAACACTGAAGCTTTCTTT
TRBJ2-2,few,TRBD1,TRBV18,CAAREGGHGELFF,TGTGCCGCCCGGGAAGGGGGCCACGGGGAGCTGTTTTTT
TRBJ2-1,.,TRBD1,TRBV5-1,CASSNGQGEVGEQFF,TGCGCCAGCAGTAACGGACAGGGTGAGGTGGGTGAGCAGTTCTTC
TRBJ2-3,.,.,TRBV7-9,CASSRRPTDTQYF,TGTGCCAGCAGCCGGAGACCCACAGATACGCAGTATTTT
TRBJ2-3,few,TRBD2,TRBV5-4,CASSSAGGGDTQYF,TGTGCCAGCAGCTCCGCCGGGGGGGGAGATACGCAGTATTTT
TRBJ2-1,.,TRBD2,TRBV24-1,CATSDWGGTIPEQFF,TGTGCCACCAGTGACTGGGGCGGGACTATCCCTGAGCAGTTCTTC
TRBJ1-6,.,TRBD1,TRBV5-1,CASSLVQGTASPLHF,TGCGCCAGCAGCTTGGTACAGGGGACCGCTTCACCCCTCCACTTT
TRBJ1-2,many,TRBD1,TRBV6-6,CASSPEGARYGYTF,TGTGCCAGCAGCCCAGAGGGGGCTAGATATGGCTACACCTTC
TRBJ2-1,few,TRBD2,TRBV29-1,CSVGGVYNEQFF,TGCAGCGTGGGGGGGGTCTACAATGAGCAGTTCTTC
TRBJ1-4,.,.,TRBV6-1,CASSEGPSTTNEKLFF,TGTGCCAGCAGTGAAGGCCCCTCTACAACTAATGAAAAACTGTTTTTT
TRBJ1-1,.,.,TRBV6-2/TRBV6-3,CASSYSAGLNTEAFF,TGTGCCAGCAGTTACTCCGCAGGGTTAAACACTGAAGCTTTCTTT
TRBJ2-1,.,TRBD2,TRBV5-1,CASSLPSAGGPSEQFF,TGCGCCAGCAGCTTGCCCTCGGCGGGAGGGCCCAGTGAGCAGTTCTTC
TRBJ2-1,.,.,TRBV3-1/TRBV3-2,CASSQRLNNEQFF,TGTGCCAGCAGCCAGCGACTAAACAATGAGCAGTTCTTC
TRBJ1-1,.,TRBD1,TRBV30,CAWSVTGQGRSTEAFF,TGTGCCTGGAGTGTAACGGGACAGGGGAGGTCGACTGAAGCTTTCTTT
TRBJ2-1,.,TRBD1,TRBV3-1/TRBV3-2,CASSPLGQGNYNEQFF,TGTGCCAGCAGCCCCTTGGGACAGGGTAACTACAATGAGCAGTTCTTC
TRBJ2-7,.,.,TRBV6-2/TRBV6-3,CASSPLRYEQYF,TGTGCCAGCAGTCCCCTCAGGTACGAGCAGTACTTC
TRBJ1-6,once,.,TRBV6-2/TRBV6-3,CASSYGTTYNSPLHF,TGTGCCAGCAGTTACGGCACGACCTATAATTCACCCCTCCACTTT
TRBJ1-1,.,TRBD1,TRBV7-9,CASSFGTGLTEAFF,TGTGCCAGCAGCTTCGGGACAGGTCTCACTGAAGCTTTCTTT
TRBJ2-2,few,TRBD2,TRBV10-2,CASRRGASGNTGELFF,TGCGCCAGCAGACGCGGGGCTAGCGGGAACACCGGGGAGCTGTTTTTT
TRBJ2-5,.,TRBD2,TRBV6-5,CASSYSQAGEQETQYF,TGTGCCAGCAGTTACTCCCAAGCGGGGGAGCAAGAGACCCAGTACTTC
TRBJ1-3,once,.,TRBV9,CASSVDSYSGNTIYF,TGTGCCAGCAGCGTGGACAGCTACTCTGGAAACACCATATATTTT
TRBJ2-7,.,TRBD1,TRBV28,CASSLSGTGAYEQYF,TGTGCCAGCAGTTTGTCCGGGACAGGAGCCTACGAGCAGTACTTC
TRBJ1-2,.,TRBD1,TRBV10-2,CASSGPGQGRDYGYTF,TGCGCCAGCAGTGGGCCAGGACAGGGTAGGGACTATGGCTACACCTTC
TRBJ2-7,few,TRBD1,TRBV4-1,CASSHPGTGHYEQYF,TGCGCCAGCAGCCACCCCGGGACAGGCCACTACGAGCAGTACTTC
TRBJ2-3,once,TRBD2,TRBV28,CASSFTSGTDTQYF,TGTGCCAGCAGTTTTACTAGCGGCACAGATACGCAGTATTTT
TRBJ2-7,.,TRBD1,TRBV7-9,CASSLGGTGSDEQYF,TGTGCCAGCAGCTTAGGGGGGACAGGGTCTGACGAGCAGTACTTC
TRBJ1-1,.,TRBD1,TRBV5-4,CASSLARQGNTEAFF,TGTGCCAGCAGCTTGGCCCGACAGGGGAACACTGAAGCTTTCTTT
TRBJ1-2,.,TRBD1,TRBV7-9,CASSSDRGGYTF,TGTGCCAGCAGCTCTGACAGGGGTGGCTACACCTTC
TRBJ2-3,.,TRBD1,TRBV5-1,CASSRGQGGPDTQYF,TGCGCCAGCAGTCGCGGACAGGGGGGCCCAGATACGCAGTATTTT
TRBJ1-1,.,.,TRBV19,CASSTGLGTEAFF,TGTGCCAGTAGTACAGGGTTGGGCACTGAAGCTTTCTTT
TRBJ2-3,.,.,TRBV5-4,CASRAGQNTQYF,TGTGCCAGCAGGGCGGGACAGAATACGCAGTATTTT
TRBJ2-1,.,TRBD2,TRBV7-9,CASSPFGGTSGSGNEQFF,TGTGCCAGCAGCCCATTTGGTGGGACTAGCGGGAGTGGCAATGAGCAGTTCTTC
TRBJ1-5,.,TRBD1,TRBV24-1,CAAKLPGQGARGEGQPQHF,TGTGCCGCGAAACTGCCGGGACAGGGGGCGCGGGGAGAGGGTCAGCCCCAGCATTTT
TRBJ2-2,.,.,TRBV27,CASSLRWNTGELFF,TGTGCCAGCAGTTTACGGTGGAACACCGGGGAGCTGTTTTTT
TRBJ1-5,few,TRBD1,TRBV2,CASSAGTGEYSNQPQHF,TGTGCCAGCAGTGCCGGGACAGGGGAATATAGCAATCAGCCCCAGCATTTT
TRBJ1-2,.,.,TRBV6-2/TRBV6-3,CASSYTGLDGYTF,TGTGCCAGCAGTTACACGGGGTTGGATGGCTACACCTTC
TRBJ2-3,.,.,TRBV7-2,CASSYNSGGSDTQYF,TGTGCCAGCAGCTATAATAGTGGAGGGTCAGATACGCAGTATTTT
TRBJ2-7,.,.,TRBV4-3,CASSQAALSYEQYF,TGCGCCAGCAGCCAAGCCGCACTCTCCTACGAGCAGTACTTC
TRBJ2-1,few,TRBD2,TRBV5-6,CASSLAPAGEGEQFF,TGTGCCAGCAGCTTGGCTCCAGCGGGGGAGGGTGAGCAGTTCTTC
TRBJ2-6,.,.,TRBV18,CASSLWGLSGANVLTF,TGTGCCAGCTCACTCTGGGGGCTCTCTGGGGCCAACGTCCTGACTTTC
TRBJ1-5,.,.,TRBV6-6,CASSFPRGPQHF,TGTGCCAGCAGTTTCCCTCGAGGGCCCCAGCATTTT
TRBJ2-5,.,.,TRBV5-1,CASSLAPGQETQYF,TGCGCCAGCAGCTTGGCCCCAGGGCAGGAGACCCAGTACTTC
TRBJ2-3,.,TRBD2,TRBV27,CASSALAGGPTQYF,TGTGCCAGCAGTGCCCTAGCGGGAGGGCCTACGCAGTATTTT
TRBJ1-1,.,.,TRBV19,CASSRLPSLNTEAFF,TGTGCCAGTAGTCGTCTCCCCTCCCTGAACACTGAAGCTTTCTTT